A single T cell receptor (beta chain) is shown here with its context. The antigen is not known. Germline CDR1 reads SNHLY; CDR2 reads FYNNEI. The CDR3 loop spans 11 amino acids. Trimming took 4 bases from V and 7 from J, leaving 7 bases between them. The record originates from a study of T cell responses to AZD1222 COVID-19 vaccine. The study, taken as a whole, reports: Spike-specific TCR breadth and depth rose after two AZD1222 doses. Vaccine-associated CD4 TCRs spanned spike, dominant at 160-218 and 743-854.

Using immunoSEQ multiplex PCR, the repertoire was profiled, and TCRdb retains in-frame clones only, with some absent. The sample carries about 120,000 clones, roughly 91% recorded once. Material: peripheral blood, obtained 28 days after the second AZD1222 dose. The rearrangement links TRBV2 to TRBJ1-2; D is uncertain. The TCR originated in an adult who received the AZD1222 COVID-19 vaccine. The CDR3 DNA is TGTGCCAGCAGTGGGGGATCTGGCTACACCTTC. Protein: CASSGGSGYTF.